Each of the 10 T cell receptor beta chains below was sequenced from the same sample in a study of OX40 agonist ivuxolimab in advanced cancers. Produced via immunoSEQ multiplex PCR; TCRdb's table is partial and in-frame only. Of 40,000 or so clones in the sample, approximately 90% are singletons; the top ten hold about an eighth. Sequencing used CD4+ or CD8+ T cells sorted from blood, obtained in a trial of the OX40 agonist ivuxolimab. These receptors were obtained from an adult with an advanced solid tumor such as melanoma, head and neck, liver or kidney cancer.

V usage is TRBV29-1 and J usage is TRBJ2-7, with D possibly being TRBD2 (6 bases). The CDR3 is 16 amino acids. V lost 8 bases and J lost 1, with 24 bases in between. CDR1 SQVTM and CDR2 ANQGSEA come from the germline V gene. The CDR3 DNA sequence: TGCAGCATTAGCGGTGAGGGGCCAGCGCCTTCCTACGAGCAGTACTTC. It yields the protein CSISGEGPAPSYEQYF.

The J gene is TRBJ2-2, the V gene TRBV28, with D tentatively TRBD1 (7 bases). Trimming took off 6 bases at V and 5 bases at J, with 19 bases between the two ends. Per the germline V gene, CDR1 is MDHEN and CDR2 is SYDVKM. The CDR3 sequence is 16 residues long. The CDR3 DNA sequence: TGTGCCAGCAGCCCTCCTGACAGGGAGGCAACCGGGGAGCTGTTTTTT. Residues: CASSPPDREATGELFF.

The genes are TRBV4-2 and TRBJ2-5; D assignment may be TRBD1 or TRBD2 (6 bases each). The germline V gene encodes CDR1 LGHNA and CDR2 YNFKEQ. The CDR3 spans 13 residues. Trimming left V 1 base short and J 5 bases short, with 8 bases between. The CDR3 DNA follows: TGTGCCAGCAGCCAAGTAGGGGGGGAGACCCAGTACTTC. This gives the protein CASSQVGGETQYF.

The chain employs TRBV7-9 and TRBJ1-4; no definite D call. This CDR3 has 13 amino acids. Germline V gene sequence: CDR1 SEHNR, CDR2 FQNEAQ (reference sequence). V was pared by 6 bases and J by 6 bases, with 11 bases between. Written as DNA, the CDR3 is TGTGCCAGCAGTAGGGTGCTCGATGAAAAACTGTTTTTT. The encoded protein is CASSRVLDEKLFF.

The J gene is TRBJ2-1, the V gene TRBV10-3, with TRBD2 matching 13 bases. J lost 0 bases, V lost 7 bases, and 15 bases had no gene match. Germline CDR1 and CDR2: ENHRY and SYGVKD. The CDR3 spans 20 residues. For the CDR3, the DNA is TGTGCCATCAACGAGCCCGGGACTAGCGGGGACCCTCGCTCCTACAATGAGCAGTTCTTC. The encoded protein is CAINEPGTSGDPRSYNEQFF.

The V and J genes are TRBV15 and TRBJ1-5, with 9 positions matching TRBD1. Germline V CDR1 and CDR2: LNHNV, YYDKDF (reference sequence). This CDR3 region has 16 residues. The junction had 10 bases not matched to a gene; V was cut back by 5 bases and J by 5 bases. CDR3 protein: CATSGGRTGEHQPQHF. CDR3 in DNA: TGTGCCACCAGCGGGGGCCGGACAGGGGAGCATCAGCCCCAGCATTTT.

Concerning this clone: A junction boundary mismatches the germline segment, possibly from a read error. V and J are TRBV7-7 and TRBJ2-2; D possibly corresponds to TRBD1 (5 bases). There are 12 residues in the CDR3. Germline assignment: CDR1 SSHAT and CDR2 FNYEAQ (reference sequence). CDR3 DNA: TGTGCTAGCAGCGATACAGGTTTAGAGCTGTTTTTT. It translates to CASSDTGLELFF.

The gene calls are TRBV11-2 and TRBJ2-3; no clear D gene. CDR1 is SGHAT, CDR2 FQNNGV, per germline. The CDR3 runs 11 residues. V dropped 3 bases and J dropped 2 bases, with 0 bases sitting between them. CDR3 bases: TGTGCCAGCAGCTTCACAGATACGCAGTATTTT. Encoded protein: CASSFTDTQYF. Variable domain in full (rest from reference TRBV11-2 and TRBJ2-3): EAGVAQSPRYKIIEKRQSVAFWCNPISGHATLYWYQQILGQGPKLLIQFQNNGVVDDSQLPKDRFSAERLKGVDSTLKIQPAKLEDSAVYLCASSFTDTQYFGPGTRLTVL.

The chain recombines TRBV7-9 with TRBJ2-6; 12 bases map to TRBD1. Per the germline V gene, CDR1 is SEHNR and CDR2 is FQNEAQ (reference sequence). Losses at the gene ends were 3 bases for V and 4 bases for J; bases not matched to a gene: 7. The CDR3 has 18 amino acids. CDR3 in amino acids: CASSFSGTGGAGANVLTF. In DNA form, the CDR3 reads TGTGCCAGCAGCTTTTCCGGGACAGGGGGCGCCGGGGCCAACGTCCTGACTTTC.

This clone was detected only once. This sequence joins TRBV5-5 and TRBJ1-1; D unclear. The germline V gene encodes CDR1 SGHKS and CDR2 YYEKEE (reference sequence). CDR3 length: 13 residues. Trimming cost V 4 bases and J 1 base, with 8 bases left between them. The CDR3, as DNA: TGTGCCAGCAGCCTGCATAGGAACACTGAAGCTTTCTTT. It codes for CASSLHRNTEAFF.